The rows below give T cell receptor beta chains drawn from one sample of a study of T cell repertoires in cytomegalovirus infection. TCRdb itself ran the reads through MiXCR, one entry per CDR3 protein. The sample includes approximately 270,000 distinct CDR3 sequences, 22% seen only once; the top ten take approximately 19%. Their cognate antigens are unknown. The source material was cultured PBMCs, sampled from culture after CMV antigen stimulation. The receptors shown here come from a human donor in good health (CMV status not recorded). Some clones in this sample may be carry-over from other donors' samples. The CDR3 runs from the conserved cysteine through the conserved F or W. A D gene is named only where the DNA matches it firmly. Expanded clones get a size class; other rows say once, few or many, or leave the size out.

J: TRBJ2-3
D: TRBD2
V: TRBV5-1
size: few
CDR3: CASSPGPSGSNTDTQYF
DNA: TGCGCCAGCAGCCCTGGTCCTAGCGGGAGTAACACAGATACGCAGTATTTT

J: TRBJ2-2
D: NA
V: TRBV12-3/TRBV12-4
size: many
CDR3: CASSAQNTGELFF
DNA: TGTGCCAGCAGTGCCCAAAACACCGGGGAGCTGTTTTTT

J: TRBJ2-3
D: NA
V: TRBV12-3/TRBV12-4
size: NA
CDR3: CASSPWKGGDTDTQYF
DNA: TGTGCCAGCAGCCCTTGGAAAGGGGGAGACACAGATACGCAGTATTTT

J: TRBJ2-7
D: NA
V: TRBV7-2
size: many
CDR3: CASSLVGREQYF
DNA: TGTGCCAGCAGCTTAGTAGGGCGCGAGCAGTACTTC

J: TRBJ2-1
D: NA
V: TRBV4-1
size: few
CDR3: CASSQGLLAASYNEQFF
DNA: TGCGCCAGCAGCCAGGGGTTGTTAGCGGCCTCCTACAATGAGCAGTTCTTC

J: TRBJ2-7
D: TRBD2
V: TRBV20-1
size: few
CDR3: CSVIAGSSYEQYF
DNA: TGCAGCGTAATAGCGGGTAGCTCCTACGAGCAGTACTTC

J: TRBJ1-2
D: TRBD1
V: TRBV2
size: few
CDR3: CASSNPDRGTGYTF
DNA: TGTGCCAGCAGTAACCCCGACAGGGGGACTGGCTACACCTTC

J: TRBJ1-2
D: NA
V: TRBV19
size: NA
CDR3: CASSTPGGYTF
DNA: TGTGCCAGTAGTACGCCAGGGGGCTACACCTTC

J: TRBJ2-2
D: NA
V: TRBV5-1
size: NA
CDR3: CASSLQTPSYVGELFF
DNA: TGCGCCAGCAGCTTGCAAACCCCTAGCTACGTCGGGGAGCTGTTTTTT

J: TRBJ2-5
D: TRBD2
V: TRBV28
size: few
CDR3: CASREELAAGQETQYF
DNA: TGTGCCAGCAGGGAGGAGCTAGCGGCTGGGCAAGAGACCCAGTACTTC

J: TRBJ1-1
D: NA
V: TRBV4-3
size: NA
CDR3: CASSPGASNTEAFF
DNA: TGCGCCAGCAGCCCGGGGGCCTCGAACACTGAAGCTTTCTTT

J: TRBJ2-5
D: NA
V: TRBV4-2
size: NA
CDR3: CASSQDTDNYWETQYF
DNA: TGTGCCAGCAGCCAAGATACAGACAACTATTGGGAGACCCAGTACTTC

J: TRBJ2-1
D: NA
V: TRBV7-2
size: many
CDR3: CASSELNEQFF
DNA: TGTGCCAGCAGCGAGCTAAATGAGCAGTTCTTC

J: TRBJ2-1
D: TRBD2
V: TRBV3-1
size: NA
CDR3: CASSQDLTSGTREQFF
DNA: TGTGCCAGCAGCCAAGATCTTACTAGCGGGACTCGGGAGCAGTTCTTC

J: TRBJ1-1
D: NA
V: TRBV12-3/TRBV12-4
size: few
CDR3: CASRFGSTSTEAFF
DNA: TGTGCCAGCAGGTTCGGGTCTACGAGCACTGAAGCTTTCTTT

J: TRBJ2-1
D: NA
V: TRBV20-1
size: few
CDR3: CSARDRRGAGNEQFF
DNA: TGCAGTGCTAGAGATCGCCGGGGGGCTGGCAATGAGCAGTTCTTC

J: TRBJ1-6
D: NA
V: TRBV7-2
size: many
CDR3: CASSLDRTYNSPLHF
DNA: TGTGCCAGCAGCTTAGACAGAACATATAATTCACCCCTCCACTTT

J: TRBJ2-2
D: NA
V: TRBV7-2
size: many
CDR3: CASSLGGIWTGELFF
DNA: TGTGCCAGCAGCTTAGGGGGCATATGGACCGGGGAGCTGTTTTTT

J: TRBJ2-2
D: TRBD1
V: TRBV7-4
size: few
CDR3: CASSPGTGGSGELFF
DNA: TGTGCCAGCAGCCCCGGGACAGGGGGCTCAGGGGAGCTGTTTTTT

J: TRBJ2-3
D: TRBD1
V: TRBV29-1
size: NA
CDR3: CSVEADPGQGADTQYF
DNA: TGCAGCGTTGAAGCGGATCCGGGACAGGGGGCAGATACGCAGTATTTT

J: TRBJ1-1
D: NA
V: TRBV18
size: NA
CDR3: CASSPGRELEAFF
DNA: TGTGCCAGCTCACCAGGGAGGGAACTTGAAGCTTTCTTT

J: TRBJ2-1
D: NA
V: TRBV7-2
size: many
CDR3: CASSSTYSGGNEQFF
DNA: TGTGCCAGCAGCTCCACCTACTCCGGGGGAAATGAGCAGTTCTTC

J: TRBJ1-3
D: NA
V: TRBV7-2
size: many
CDR3: CASSRVQGNTIYF
DNA: TGTGCCAGCAGCCGTGTACAGGGAAACACCATATATTTT

J: TRBJ1-3
D: TRBD1
V: TRBV7-2
size: many
CDR3: CASSSRASGQADTYSGNTIYF
DNA: TGTGCCAGCAGCTCCCGGGCCTCGGGACAGGCCGATACCTACTCTGGAAACACCATATATTTT

J: TRBJ2-6
D: TRBD1
V: TRBV7-9
size: few
CDR3: CASSLSRTGGSGANVLTF
DNA: TGTGCCAGCAGCCTATCCCGGACAGGGGGCTCTGGGGCCAACGTCCTGACTTTC

J: TRBJ2-1
D: TRBD2
V: TRBV4-1
size: NA
CDR3: CASSLGLAGPEQFF
DNA: TGCGCCAGCAGCCTGGGACTAGCGGGTCCCGAGCAGTTCTTC

J: TRBJ2-7
D: NA
V: TRBV7-2
size: many
CDR3: CASSVPSDEQYF
DNA: TGTGCCAGCAGCGTTCCCTCGGACGAGCAGTACTTC

J: TRBJ2-2
D: NA
V: TRBV10-3
size: NA
CDR3: CAISESNRGELFF
DNA: TGTGCCATCAGTGAGTCGAATCGCGGGGAGCTGTTTTTT

J: TRBJ2-3
D: TRBD2
V: TRBV12-3/TRBV12-4
size: many
CDR3: CATSSGRSTDTQYF
DNA: TGTGCCACCTCTAGCGGGAGAAGCACAGATACGCAGTATTTT